This T cell receptor beta chain was sequenced in a study of blood T cell repertoires in COVID-19. As for the study in general: Acute and convalescent COVID-19 samples came from the United States, Italy and Spain. T cells, B-cell-depleted T cells, or PBMCs supplied cDNA or gDNA.

Profiled with immunoSEQ multiplex PCR; TCRdb holds only in-frame clones, not every one. The table includes 200,000 to 250,000 clones, roughly 85% detected once. The sequencing sample was made of peripheral blood. This sequence originates from a man aged 18 to 30 with active or convalescent COVID-19.

The CDR3 spells CASSPARRGETQYF. In DNA, the CDR3 is TGTGCCAGCAGCCCCGCCAGACGGGGAGAGACCCAGTACTTC. This chain connects TRBV25-1 to TRBJ2-5; D possibly corresponds to TRBD2 (5 bases). Germline values: CDR1 MGHDK, CDR2 SYGVNS. CDR3 length: 14 amino acids. Trimming took 6 bases from V and 4 from J, leaving 15 bases between them.